The 3 T cell receptor beta chains given below trace back to one sample, sequenced in a study of OX40 agonist ivuxolimab in advanced cancers. Libraries were prepared by immunoSEQ multiplex PCR; TCRdb keeps only in-frame clonotypes and omits some of them. Counted here are about 60,000 clones, roughly 87% occurring once; the ten biggest clones make up under 20%. This material consisted of CD4+ or CD8+ T cells sorted from blood, taken in a trial of the OX40 agonist ivuxolimab. Receptor source: an adult with an advanced solid tumor such as melanoma, head and neck, liver or kidney cancer.

The rearrangement joins TRBV27 to TRBJ2-7; either TRBD1 or TRBD2 may fit D (5 bases each). V lost 2 bases and J lost 2, with 10 bases in between. This CDR3 comprises 14 residues. CDR1 and CDR2 from the germline V gene are MNHEY and SMNVEV (reference sequence). The CDR3: CASSLRDGTYEQYF. CDR3 DNA sequence: TGTGCCAGCAGTTTAAGGGACGGCACCTACGAGCAGTACTTC.

The chain joins TRBV7-9 to TRBJ2-3; D ambiguous. V dropped 1 base and J dropped 4 bases, with 6 bases sitting between them. The CDR3 loop spans 13 amino acids. Germline V lookup: CDR1 SEHNR, CDR2 FQNEAQ (reference sequence). CDR3 region: CASSLEAPDTQYF. CDR3 nucleotides: TGTGCCAGCAGCTTAGAGGCGCCAGATACGCAGTATTTT.

The rearrangement uses TRBV27 and TRBJ2-5; D uncertain. CDR1 is MNHEY, CDR2 SMNVEV, per germline (reference sequence). The CDR3 extends over 14 amino acids. Trimming pared 3 bases from V and 5 bases from J, leaving 13 bases between. CDR3 sequence (DNA): TGTGCCAGCAGTTTCTATTCAAGGCCGGAGACCCAGTACTTC. This encodes CASSFYSRPETQYF.